The T cell receptor (beta chain) described here comes from a study of blood T cells in healthy people across ages (dated by TCRdb to between 2014 and 2017). At the level of the whole study: Template switching captured roughly one uniquely barcoded TCR beta cDNA molecule per two T cells in model experiments. Age-related changes in TCR beta repertoire diversity were measured in the study by deep sequencing normalized with unique cDNA molecular identifiers. Donors were grouped into four age groups: young (average approximately 15 years), middle-aged (roughly 40), aged (about 59) and long-lived (approximately 75). To avoid experimental bias, donors of different ages were distributed randomly across sequencing lanes. Two additional independent replicas of 1 million unique cDNA reads from the same blood draw were analyzed for two donors (one aged 18 to 30 and one aged 80 or older).

Study-wide conclusions, independent of this receptor: Estimates of total diversity from one million sequenced T cells were regarded as lower bounds and underestimates. Observed TCR beta diversity per million T cells fell roughly linearly with age, and a significant reduction was already apparent by age about 43. A strong correlation was found between observed TCR beta diversity and the percentage of naive T cells measured by flow cytometry. Since profiling was done on bulk unsorted PBMCs, naive and antigen-experienced compartments could not be conclusively compared. Donor CMV infection status was unknown, potentially confounding age-related changes in expanded clonotypes. Compared with the aged group, the long-lived group had more naive CD4+ T cells, fewer expanded clones and increased TCR diversity, suggesting age selection.

V is shortened by 2 bases, J by 6 bases, and the region joining them spans 11 bases. The CDR3 has 13 amino acids, counting the end cysteine and phenylalanine. CDR3 DNA is the only sequence kept; it has 39 bases, read in frame from the first base. The germline V gene yields SGHTA for CDR1 and FQGNSA for CDR2. Systemically healthy Caucasian individuals from Russia, 35 to 50 in total and aged roughly 6 to 100 years, were included as donors. Each donor gave ten milliliters of peripheral blood, drawn into EDTA-treated Vacutainer tubes. PBMCs were isolated by Ficoll-Paque density-gradient centrifugation, with at least 6 million obtained per sample. Total RNA was extracted from PBMCs with Trizol reagent, with at least 6 micrograms obtained per sample. The percentages of naive CD45RAhigh/CD27high T cells were determined by flow cytometry on a PBMC aliquot from every donor. The table lists this clonotype with a few counts. No cognate antigen has been identified for it. No much larger clone is present one base from it, and per-base qualities are unavailable.

The library came from 5' RACE. The data were produced on an Illumina HiSeq 2500. The second PCR ran for roughly 7 to 11 cycles and used a J-beta primer mix along with a sample-barcoded 5' primer. A unique molecular identifier was introduced onto each TCR beta cDNA molecule by a template-switch 5' adaptor carrying 12 random nucleotides. At least 3 million CDR3-containing paired-end reads were obtained from each sample. First-strand cDNA synthesis was performed from all RNA using the Mint cDNA synthesis kit, with priming by a TRBC-specific oligonucleotide. After uracil-DNA glycosylase treatment, a first 18-cycle PCR used universal primers M1SS and BC2_uni_R on all cDNA. In the paper's pipeline: Each sample was normalized by randomly selecting 1 million high-quality reads, each carrying a distinct molecular identifier. Instead of being binned into consensus sequences, reads that shared molecular identifiers were thrown out. MiTCR, run with a Q25 quality threshold and the strictest error-elimination algorithm, handled CDR3 identification, clonotype clustering and error correction. A nonparametric unseen species model using Euler transformation provided a lower-bound estimate of total TCR beta diversity. In-frame beta chains were kept once TCRdb had trimmed the public reads at Q25 with fastp and called clones with MiXCR. Rows are combined by CDR3 protein, so each entry shows the most common genes and DNA. TCRdb's processing, not the authors' own work, is the source of the V and J calls. The sample table records more than 700,000 distinct CDR3 sequences; approximately 53% of these occur just once. About two fifths of the sample rests with the top ten.

The receptor was derived from a man older than 75 in good health. This sequence uses TRBV7-2 and TRBJ2-7; the D match is possibly TRBD1 or TRBD2, with 6 bases aligned in each. Material for sequencing was blood. The CDR3 loop reads CASSLSEGGEQYF. The nucleotide sequence is given as TGTGCCAGCAGCTTATCCGAGGGGGGCGAGCAGTACTTC.